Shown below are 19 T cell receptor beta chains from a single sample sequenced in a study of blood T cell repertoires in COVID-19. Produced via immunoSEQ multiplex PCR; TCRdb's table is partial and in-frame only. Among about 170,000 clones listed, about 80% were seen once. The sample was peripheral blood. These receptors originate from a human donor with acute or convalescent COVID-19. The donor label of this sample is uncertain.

The CDR3 loop reads CASSAGLGEETQYF. The CDR3 region has the DNA TGCGCCAGCAGCGCGGGACTAGGGGAAGAGACCCAGTACTTC. The rearrangement joins TRBV5-1 to TRBJ2-5; 8 bases align to TRBD2. Germline V gives CDR1 SGHRS, CDR2 YFSETQ. The CDR3 spans 14 residues. The trim removed 4 bases at V and 3 bases at J, leaving 5 bases unmatched. The full variable domain, in which reference TRBV5-1 and TRBJ2-5 provide the parts outside the CDR3, is KAGVTQTPRYLIKTRGQQVTLSCSPISGHRSVSWYQQTPGQGLQFLFEYFSETQRNKGNFPGRFSGRQFSNSRSEMNVSTLELGDSALYLCASSAGLGEETQYFGPGTRLLVL.

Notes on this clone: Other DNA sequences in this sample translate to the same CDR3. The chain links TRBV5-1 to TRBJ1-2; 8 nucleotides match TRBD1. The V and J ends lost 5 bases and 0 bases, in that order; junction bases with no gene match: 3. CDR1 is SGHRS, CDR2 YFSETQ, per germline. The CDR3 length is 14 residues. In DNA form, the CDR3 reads TGCGCCAGCAGTCCGGGACAGGCTAACTATGGCTACACCTTC. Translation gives CASSPGQANYGYTF.

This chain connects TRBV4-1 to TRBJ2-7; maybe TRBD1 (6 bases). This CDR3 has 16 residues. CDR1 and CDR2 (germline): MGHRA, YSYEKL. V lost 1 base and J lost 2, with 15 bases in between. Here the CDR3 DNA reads TGCGCCAGCAGCCAAGGGGGCAGGGGCCGTACCTACGAGCAGTACTTC. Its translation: CASSQGGRGRTYEQYF.

The CDR3 protein is CASSLGGQGGTDTQYF. The CDR3 region has the DNA TGTGCCAGCAGCTTAGGTGGACAGGGAGGCACAGATACGCAGTATTTT. V is TRBV7-9 and J is TRBJ2-3, with 8 bases aligning to TRBD1. The germline gives CDR1 SEHNR, CDR2 FQNEAQ (reference sequence). Trimming removed 1 base from V and 1 base from J; junction bases left unmatched: 4. CDR3 length: 16 residues.

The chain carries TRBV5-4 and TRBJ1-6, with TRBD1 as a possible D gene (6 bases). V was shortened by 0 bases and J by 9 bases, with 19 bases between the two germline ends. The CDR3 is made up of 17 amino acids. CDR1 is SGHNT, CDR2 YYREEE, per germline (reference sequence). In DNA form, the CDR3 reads TGTGCCAGCAGCTTGGGGGGCTCGATCAGGGGCGGTTCACCCCTCCACTTT. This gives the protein CASSLGGSIRGGSPLHF.

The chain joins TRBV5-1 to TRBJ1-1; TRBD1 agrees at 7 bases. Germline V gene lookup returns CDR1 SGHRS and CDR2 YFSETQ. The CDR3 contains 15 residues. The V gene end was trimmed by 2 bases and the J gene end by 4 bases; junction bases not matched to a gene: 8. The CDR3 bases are TGCGCCAGCAGCTTAGAGGGGGCGAAGGGCACTGAAGCTTTCTTT. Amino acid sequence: CASSLEGAKGTEAFF.

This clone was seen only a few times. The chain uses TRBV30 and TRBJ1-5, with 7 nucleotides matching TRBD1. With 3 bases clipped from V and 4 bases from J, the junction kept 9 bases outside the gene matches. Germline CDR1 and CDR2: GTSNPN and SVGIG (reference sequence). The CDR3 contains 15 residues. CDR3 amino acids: CAWRTRDRQNQPQHF. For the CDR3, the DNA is TGTGCCTGGAGAACCCGGGACAGACAAAATCAGCCCCAGCATTTT.

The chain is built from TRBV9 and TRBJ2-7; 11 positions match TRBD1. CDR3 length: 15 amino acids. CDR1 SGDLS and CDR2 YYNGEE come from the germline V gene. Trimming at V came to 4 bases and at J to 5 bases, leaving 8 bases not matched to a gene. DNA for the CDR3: TGTGCCAGCAGCACCGGACAGGGGGCGTTCCACGAGCAGTACTTC. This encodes CASSTGQGAFHEQYF.

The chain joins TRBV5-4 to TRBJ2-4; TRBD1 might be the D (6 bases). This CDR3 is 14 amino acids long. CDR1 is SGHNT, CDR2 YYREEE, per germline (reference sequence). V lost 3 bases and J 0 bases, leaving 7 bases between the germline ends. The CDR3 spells CASSSQGAKNIQYF. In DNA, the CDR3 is TGTGCCAGCAGCTCACAGGGAGCCAAAAACATTCAGTACTTC.

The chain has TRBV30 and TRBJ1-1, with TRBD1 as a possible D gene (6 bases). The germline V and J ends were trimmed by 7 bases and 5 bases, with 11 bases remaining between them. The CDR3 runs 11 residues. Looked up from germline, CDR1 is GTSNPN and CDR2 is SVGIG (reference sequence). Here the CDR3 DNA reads TGTGCCTCGGACAGTTTTACTGAAGCTTTCTTT. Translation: CASDSFTEAFF.

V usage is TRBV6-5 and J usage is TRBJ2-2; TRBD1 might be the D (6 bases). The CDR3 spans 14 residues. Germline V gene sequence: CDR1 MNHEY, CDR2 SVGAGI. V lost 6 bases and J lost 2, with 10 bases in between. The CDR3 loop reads CASRIRGNTGELFF. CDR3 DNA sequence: TGTGCCAGCAGGATCAGGGGAAACACCGGGGAGCTGTTTTTT.

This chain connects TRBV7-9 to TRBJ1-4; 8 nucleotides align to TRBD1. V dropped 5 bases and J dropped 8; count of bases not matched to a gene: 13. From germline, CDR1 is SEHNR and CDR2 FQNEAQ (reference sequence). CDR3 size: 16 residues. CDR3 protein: CASSALGQGAGEKLFF. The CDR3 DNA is TGTGCCAGCAGCGCGCTCGGACAGGGAGCGGGAGAAAAACTGTTTTTT.

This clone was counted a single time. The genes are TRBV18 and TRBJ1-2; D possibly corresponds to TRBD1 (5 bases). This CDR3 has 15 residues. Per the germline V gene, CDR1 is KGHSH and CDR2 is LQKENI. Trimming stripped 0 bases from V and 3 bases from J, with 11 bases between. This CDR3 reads CASSPPTDGDYGYTF. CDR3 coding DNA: TGTGCCAGCTCACCACCGACAGATGGAGACTATGGCTACACCTTC.

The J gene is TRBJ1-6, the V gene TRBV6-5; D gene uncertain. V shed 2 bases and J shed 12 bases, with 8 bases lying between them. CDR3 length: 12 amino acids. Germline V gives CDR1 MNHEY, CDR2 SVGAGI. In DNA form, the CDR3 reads TGTGCCAGCAGTTACCGGGAGGGACCCCTCCACTTT. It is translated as CASSYREGPLHF.

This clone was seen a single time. CDR3 region: CAISESRFRTGTTGELFF. CDR3 DNA: TGTGCCATCAGTGAGTCGAGATTCCGGACAGGGACCACCGGGGAGCTGTTTTTT. The chain joins TRBV10-3 to TRBJ2-2; TRBD1 aligns across 8 bases. Trimming took 0 bases from V and 4 from J; bases not matched to a gene: 10. Per germline, CDR1 ENHRY and CDR2 SYGVKD. The CDR3 covers 18 residues.

CDR3 sequence reads: CASSLNQGPGETQYF. CDR3 DNA: TGTGCCAGCAGCTTAAACCAGGGGCCGGGGGAGACCCAGTACTTC. This sequence joins TRBV11-2 and TRBJ2-5; D might be TRBD1 (6 bases). The length of the CDR3 is 15 residues. V shed 2 bases and J shed 5 bases, with 15 bases lying between them. Looked up from germline, CDR1 is SGHAT and CDR2 is FQNNGV.

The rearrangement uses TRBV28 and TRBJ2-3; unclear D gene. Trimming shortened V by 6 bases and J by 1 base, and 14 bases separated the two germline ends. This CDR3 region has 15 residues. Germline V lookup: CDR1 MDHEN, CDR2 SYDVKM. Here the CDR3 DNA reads TGTGCCAGCAGGCTGGAGCCGATCCGCACAGATACGCAGTATTTT. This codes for CASRLEPIRTDTQYF.

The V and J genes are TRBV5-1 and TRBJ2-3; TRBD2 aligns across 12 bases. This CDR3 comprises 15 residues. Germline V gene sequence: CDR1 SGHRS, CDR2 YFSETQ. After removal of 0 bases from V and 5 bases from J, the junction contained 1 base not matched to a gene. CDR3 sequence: CASSLASGGGDTQYF. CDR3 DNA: TGCGCCAGCAGCTTGGCTAGCGGGGGGGGAGATACGCAGTATTTT.

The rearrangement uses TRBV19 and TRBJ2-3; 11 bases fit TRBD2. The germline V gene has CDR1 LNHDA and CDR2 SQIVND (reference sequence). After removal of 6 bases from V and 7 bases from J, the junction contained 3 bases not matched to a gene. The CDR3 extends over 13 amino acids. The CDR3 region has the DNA TGTGCCAGTAGGCTAGCGGGGGGTAATACGCAGTATTTT. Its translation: CASRLAGGNTQYF.